Presented here are 26 T cell receptor beta chains from one specimen sequenced in a study of blood T cell repertoires in COVID-19. TCRdb's copy holds only in-frame clones and misses some; the assay was immunoSEQ multiplex PCR. The profile shows 84,000 or so clones, 75% to 85% of them singletons. Sequencing was performed on peripheral blood. The receptor source for this set is an elderly woman with acute or convalescent COVID-19.

The chain couples TRBV19 to TRBJ1-2; D call uncertain. V lost 3 bases to trimming and J lost 5 bases, with 13 bases between them. There are 14 residues in the CDR3. The germline V gene encodes CDR1 LNHDA and CDR2 SQIVND (reference sequence). CDR3: CASSMPGGFYGYTF. DNA for the CDR3: TGTGCCAGTAGTATGCCAGGAGGGTTTTATGGCTACACCTTC.

The rearrangement joins TRBV4-2 to TRBJ2-1, with TRBD2 identical over 10 bases. The CDR3 runs to 17 residues. The germline V gene encodes CDR1 LGHNA and CDR2 YNFKEQ. V dropped 0 bases and J dropped 6; count of bases not matched to a gene: 8. CDR3 in DNA: TGTGCCAGCAGCCAAGATCCAGCGGGAGGGACTATCAATGAGCAGTTCTTC. This sequence encodes CASSQDPAGGTINEQFF.

V usage is TRBV5-5 and J usage is TRBJ2-3; 12 bases fit TRBD1. The CDR3 spans 16 residues. V lost 4 bases and J lost 2; bases outside the gene matches: 5. CDR1 is SGHKS, CDR2 YYEKEE, per germline (reference sequence). The CDR3 loop reads CASSPGTGGTTDTQYF. The CDR3 nucleotides are TGTGCCAGCAGCCCCGGGACAGGGGGCACCACAGATACGCAGTATTTT.

The chain combines TRBV4-3 with TRBJ2-2; 8 bases are a match to TRBD2. V trimming: 0 bases; J trimming: 1 base; junction bases outside the gene matches: 4. The CDR3 sequence is 17 residues long. Germline assignment: CDR1 LGHNA and CDR2 YSLEER. The CDR3 region has the DNA TGCGCCAGCAGCCAAGATCCCGGGGGGGGGAACACCGGGGAGCTGTTTTTT. This encodes CASSQDPGGGNTGELFF.

The J gene is TRBJ2-1, the V gene TRBV7-8; TRBD1 agrees at 8 bases. Germline lookup yields CDR1 SGHVS and CDR2 FQNEAQ. Unmatched junction bases numbered 1, after V lost 0 bases and J lost 0 bases. The CDR3 runs to 16 residues. This chain's CDR3 is CASSLAGTGSYNEQFF. Written as DNA, the CDR3 is TGTGCCAGCAGCTTAGCAGGGACAGGCTCCTACAATGAGCAGTTCTTC.

This clone was seen once. The rearrangement uses TRBV24-1 and TRBJ1-5; TRBD1 matches 10 bases. The V gene's germline CDR1 is KGHDR and CDR2 SFDVKD. The CDR3 is made up of 15 amino acids. The V segment lost 4 bases and the J segment 7 bases; nucleotides outside the gene matches: 6. The CDR3 reads CATSDTGTGEQPQHF. The CDR3, as DNA: TGTGCCACCAGTGACACCGGGACAGGGGAACAGCCCCAGCATTTT.

The rearrangement links TRBV23-1 to TRBJ1-4; the D gene is possibly TRBD1 (5 bases). TRBV23-1 is an ORF; its function is uncertain. V dropped 4 bases and J dropped 8 bases, with 11 bases sitting between them. CDR3 length equals 13 residues. CDR3 nucleotide sequence: TGCGCCAGCAGTCCGCAGGGCCCCGAAAAACTGTTTTTT. Protein product: CASSPQGPEKLFF.

The chain combines TRBV9 with TRBJ2-3; D possibly corresponds to TRBD2 (5 bases). V dropped 6 bases and J dropped 4 bases, with 15 bases sitting between them. Germline V gene sequence: CDR1 SGDLS, CDR2 YYNGEE. This CDR3 has 14 amino acids. The CDR3 sequence is CASTSPHGADTQYF. The CDR3, as DNA: TGTGCCAGCACGTCGCCCCACGGGGCAGATACGCAGTATTTT.

J is TRBJ2-5 and V is TRBV29-1, with D maybe TRBD2 (7 bases). The V gene lost 6 bases and the J gene lost 4 bases, with 18 bases spanning the gap. Germline CDR1 and CDR2: SQVTM and ANQGSEA. CDR3 size: 14 residues. CDR3 in amino acids: CSVAPRGGTETQYF. The CDR3, as DNA: TGCAGCGTCGCCCCGAGGGGGGGCACAGAGACCCAGTACTTC.

The rearrangement links TRBV19 to TRBJ2-1, with D uncertain. The CDR3 sequence is 14 residues long. V lost 3 bases to trimming and J lost 5 bases, with 11 bases between them. Germline V gene sequence: CDR1 LNHDA, CDR2 SQIVND (reference sequence). The chain's CDR3 is CASSILRYNNEQFF. The CDR3 DNA follows: TGTGCCAGTAGTATTCTGAGGTATAACAATGAGCAGTTCTTC. The complete variable domain, with remaining parts taken from reference TRBV19 and TRBJ2-1, reads DGGITQSPKYLFRKEGQNVTLSCEQNLNHDAMYWYRQDPGQGLRLIYYSQIVNDFQKGDIAEGYSVSREKKESFPLTVTSAQKNPTAFYLCASSILRYNNEQFFGPGTRLTVL.

This clone was detected only a few times. The chain joins TRBV28 to TRBJ1-6; 8 bases line up with TRBD1. Trimming removed 5 bases from V and 7 bases from J; junction bases left unmatched: 13. Germline V gives CDR1 MDHEN, CDR2 SYDVKM. There are 17 residues in the CDR3. The CDR3 region is CASSRPEGDRRNSPLHF. In DNA, the CDR3 is TGTGCCAGCAGTCGCCCGGAGGGGGACAGGAGGAATTCACCCCTCCACTTT.

This chain joins TRBV9 and TRBJ1-2; the D is unclear. Germline CDR1 is SGDLS and CDR2 is YYNGEE. The CDR3 totals 13 residues. Deletions cut 4 bases from V and 3 bases from J, with 10 bases between. The CDR3 protein is CASSSGYHYGYTF. In nucleotides, the CDR3 is TGTGCCAGCAGCTCCGGGTACCACTATGGCTACACCTTC.

The chain is built from TRBV10-1 and TRBJ2-1; 9 bases align to TRBD2. V lost 2 bases and J lost 2; bases outside the gene matches: 4. This CDR3 is 16 amino acids long. Germline V lookup: CDR1 WNHNN, CDR2 SYGVQD (reference sequence). CDR3 residues: CASSERQRGAYNEQFF. The DNA for the CDR3 is TGCGCCAGCAGTGAGAGGCAGCGGGGGGCCTACAATGAGCAGTTCTTC.

V and J are TRBV6-5 and TRBJ1-5, with a possible D match to TRBD1 (6 bases). V was pared by 2 bases and J by 6 bases, with 17 bases between. The germline CDR1 and CDR2 sequences are MNHEY and SVGAGI. The CDR3 spans 16 residues. The CDR3 loop reads CASSYTTGPRGQPQHF. As DNA, the CDR3 is TGTGCCAGCAGTTACACGACAGGACCCCGGGGTCAGCCCCAGCATTTT.

The V call is TRBV28, the J call TRBJ2-3; the match to TRBD2 covers 8 bases. Losses at the gene ends were 2 bases for V and 4 bases for J; bases not matched to a gene: 2. Germline V gene sequence: CDR1 MDHEN, CDR2 SYDVKM. CDR3 length equals 14 residues. CDR3 amino acids: CASSLSGSADTQYF. The CDR3 nucleotides are TGTGCCAGCAGTTTAAGCGGGAGCGCAGATACGCAGTATTTT.

The chain links TRBV5-1 to TRBJ1-1; D unclear. Germline loops: CDR1 SGHRS, CDR2 YFSETQ. The CDR3 has 14 residues. V lost 0 bases to trimming and J lost 2 bases, with 8 bases between them. The CDR3: CASSLEPGNTEAFF. CDR3 in DNA: TGCGCCAGCAGCTTGGAACCAGGCAACACTGAAGCTTTCTTT.

The chain links TRBV5-4 to TRBJ2-1; 11 bases fit TRBD2. The V gene end was trimmed by 7 bases and the J gene end by 5 bases; junction bases not matched to a gene: 8. Per the germline V gene, CDR1 is SGHNT and CDR2 is YYREEE (reference sequence). The CDR3 covers 15 residues. The CDR3 sequence: CASSSRGLADNEQFF. CDR3 in DNA: TGTGCCAGCTCCTCAAGGGGACTAGCGGACAATGAGCAGTTCTTC.

The CDR3 nucleotides read TGTGCCAGCTTTAGCGGGAGCAGCGAGCAGTACTTC. Amino acid sequence: CASFSGSSEQYF. The rearrangement joins TRBV5-8 to TRBJ2-7; TRBD2 matches at 9 bases. The CDR3 runs 12 residues. V was clipped by 7 bases and J by 6 bases; unmatched bases: 5. Germline V gives CDR1 SGHTS, CDR2 YDEGEE.

The chain recombines TRBV6-6 with TRBJ2-3, with D unresolved. CDR3 length equals 13 residues. Germline values: CDR1 MNHNY, CDR2 SVGAGI (reference sequence). V lost 6 bases to trimming and J lost 4 bases, with 11 bases between them. The CDR3 sequence is CASSYGEADTQYF. DNA for the CDR3: TGTGCCAGCAGCTACGGAGAGGCAGATACGCAGTATTTT.

This chain connects TRBV7-9 to TRBJ2-3, with TRBD2 identical over 10 bases. After removal of 0 bases from V and 5 bases from J, the junction contained 8 bases not matched to a gene. Germline assignment: CDR1 SEHNR and CDR2 FQNEAQ (reference sequence). This CDR3 has 17 amino acids. This chain's CDR3 is CASSLALAGDLVDTQYF. The CDR3 DNA is TGTGCCAGCAGCTTAGCCCTAGCGGGAGACCTTGTAGATACGCAGTATTTT.

J is TRBJ2-3 and V is TRBV5-4; D might be TRBD2 (6 bases). The V gene's germline CDR1 is SGHNT and CDR2 YYREEE (reference sequence). V dropped 0 bases and J dropped 2 bases, with 10 bases sitting between them. CDR3 length: 15 amino acids. The CDR3 sequence: CASSLARGYTDTQYF. As DNA, the CDR3 is TGTGCCAGCAGCTTGGCGCGGGGTTACACAGATACGCAGTATTTT.

The chain links TRBV12-5 to TRBJ2-7, with D possibly TRBD2 on 6 matching bases. CDR1 LGHNT and CDR2 FRNRAP come from the germline V gene. CDR3 length: 15 residues. V lost 4 bases to trimming and J lost 0 bases, with 13 bases between them. This CDR3 reads CASGSAPGSSYEQYF. In DNA form, the CDR3 reads TGTGCTAGTGGTTCAGCCCCCGGGAGCTCCTACGAGCAGTACTTC.

J is TRBJ2-4 and V is TRBV15; 8 bases line up with TRBD2. The CDR3 is 11 amino acids. Germline trimming cut 4 bases from V and 12 bases from J; bases unmatched to any gene: 2. The germline V gene encodes CDR1 LNHNV and CDR2 YYDKDF (reference sequence). The CDR3 is CATSTGGAQYF. The DNA of the CDR3 is TGTGCCACCAGCACCGGGGGGGCTCAGTACTTC.

The chain has TRBV6-5 and TRBJ1-1; 8 bases line up with TRBD1. The CDR3 is 13 residues long. Trimming at V came to 8 bases and at J to 0 bases, leaving 2 bases not matched to a gene. Germline CDR1 reads MNHEY; CDR2 reads SVGAGI. The CDR3 is CASRDRLNTEAFF. The CDR3 DNA reads TGTGCCAGCCGGGACAGGCTGAACACTGAAGCTTTCTTT.

The chain is built from TRBV4-1 and TRBJ2-1; 13 nucleotides agree with TRBD2. CDR1 and CDR2 from the germline V gene are MGHRA and YSYEKL. With 4 bases clipped from V and 1 base from J, the junction kept 19 bases outside the gene matches. This CDR3 has 22 residues. The CDR3 DNA reads TGCGCCAGCAGCCGACCCGAGCCTTGGACTAGCGGGAGCAGGCAGTCCTACAATGAGCAGTTCTTC. Residues: CASSRPEPWTSGSRQSYNEQFF.

The gene calls are TRBV15 and TRBJ2-7; TRBD1 matches 12 bases. Losses at the gene ends were 1 base for V and 4 bases for J; bases not matched to a gene: 5. Germline V lookup: CDR1 LNHNV, CDR2 YYDKDF (reference sequence). The CDR3 is made up of 16 amino acids. The CDR3 DNA reads as TGTGCCACCAGCAGAGGATCGGGACAGGGGGCATACGAGCAGTACTTC. Its translation: CATSRGSGQGAYEQYF.